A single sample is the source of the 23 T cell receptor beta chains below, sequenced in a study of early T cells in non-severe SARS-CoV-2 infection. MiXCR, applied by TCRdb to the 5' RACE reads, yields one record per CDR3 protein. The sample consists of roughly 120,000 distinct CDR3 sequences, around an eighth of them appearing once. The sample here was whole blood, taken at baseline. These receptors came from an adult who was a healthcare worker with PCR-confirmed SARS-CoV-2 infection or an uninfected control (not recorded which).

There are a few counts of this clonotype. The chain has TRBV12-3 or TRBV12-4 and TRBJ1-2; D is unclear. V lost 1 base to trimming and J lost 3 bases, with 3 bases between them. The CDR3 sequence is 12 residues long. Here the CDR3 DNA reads TGTGCCAGCAGTTTAGGACACTATGGCTACACCTTC. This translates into CASSLGHYGYTF.

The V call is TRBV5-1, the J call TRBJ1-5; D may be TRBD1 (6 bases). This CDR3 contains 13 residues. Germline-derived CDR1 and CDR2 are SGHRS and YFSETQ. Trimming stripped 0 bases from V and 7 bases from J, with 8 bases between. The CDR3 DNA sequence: TGCGCCAGCAGCTTGGACAGGGAACAGCCCCAGCATTTT. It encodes CASSLDREQPQHF.

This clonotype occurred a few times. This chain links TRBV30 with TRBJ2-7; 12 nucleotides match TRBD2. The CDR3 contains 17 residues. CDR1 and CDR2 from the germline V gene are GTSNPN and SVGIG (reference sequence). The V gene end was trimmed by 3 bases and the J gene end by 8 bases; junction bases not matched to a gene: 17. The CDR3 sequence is CAWRGLAGTPGGRQQYF. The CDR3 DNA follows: TGTGCCTGGAGGGGACTAGCGGGCACTCCGGGTGGTCGGCAGCAGTACTTC.

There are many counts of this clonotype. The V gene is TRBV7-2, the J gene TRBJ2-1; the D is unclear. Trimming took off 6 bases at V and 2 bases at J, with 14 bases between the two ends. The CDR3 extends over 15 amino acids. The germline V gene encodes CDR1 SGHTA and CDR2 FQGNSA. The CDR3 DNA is TGTGCCAGCAGGATCAAGGCCTTAACCTACAATGAGCAGTTCTTC. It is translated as CASRIKALTYNEQFF. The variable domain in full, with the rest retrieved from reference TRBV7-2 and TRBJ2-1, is GAGVSQSPSNKVTEKGKDVELRCDPISGHTALYWYRQSLGQGLEFLIYFQGNSAPDKSGLPSDRFSAERTGGSVSTLTIQRTQQEDSAVYLCASRIKALTYNEQFFGPGTRLTVL.

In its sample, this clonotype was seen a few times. In DNA, the CDR3 is TGTGCCTGGAGGGCTCCGGTGACGGCGAACACCGGGGAGCTGTTTTTT. It codes for CAWRAPVTANTGELFF. This chain uses TRBV30 with TRBJ2-2; D gene ambiguous. V was trimmed by 3 bases and J by 0 bases, leaving 14 bases between them. This CDR3 spans 16 amino acids. Germline V gene lookup returns CDR1 GTSNPN and CDR2 SVGIG (reference sequence).

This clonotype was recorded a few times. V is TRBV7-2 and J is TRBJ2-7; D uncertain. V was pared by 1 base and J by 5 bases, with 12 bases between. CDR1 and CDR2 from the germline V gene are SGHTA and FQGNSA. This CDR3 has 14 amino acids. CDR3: CASSLEVFRDEQYF. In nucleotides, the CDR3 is TGTGCCAGCAGCTTAGAAGTTTTTAGGGACGAGCAGTACTTC.

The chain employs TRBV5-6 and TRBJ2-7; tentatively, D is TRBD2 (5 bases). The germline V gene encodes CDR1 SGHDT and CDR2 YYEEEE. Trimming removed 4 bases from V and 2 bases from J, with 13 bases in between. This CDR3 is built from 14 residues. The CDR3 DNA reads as TGTGCCAGCAGCCCCAGGACTGGGACCTACGAGCAGTACTTC. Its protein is CASSPRTGTYEQYF.

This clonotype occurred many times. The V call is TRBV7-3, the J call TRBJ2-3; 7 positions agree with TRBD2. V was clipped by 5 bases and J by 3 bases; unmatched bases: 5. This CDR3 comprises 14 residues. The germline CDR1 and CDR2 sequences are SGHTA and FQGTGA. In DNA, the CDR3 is TGTGCCAGCAGCCGGGGGAGGGAGACAGATACGCAGTATTTT. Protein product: CASSRGRETDTQYF.

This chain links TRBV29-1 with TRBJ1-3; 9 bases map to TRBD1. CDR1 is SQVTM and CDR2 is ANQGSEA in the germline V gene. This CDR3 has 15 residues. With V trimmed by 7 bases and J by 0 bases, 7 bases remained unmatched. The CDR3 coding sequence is TGCAGCGCAAGGACAGGGGCCGTCTCTGGAAACACCATATATTTT. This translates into CSARTGAVSGNTIYF.

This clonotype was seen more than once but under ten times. CDR3 sequence reads: CASSNRQGAEAFF. The CDR3 nucleotides read TGTGCCAGCAGCAACAGACAGGGGGCTGAAGCTTTCTTT. The chain carries TRBV9 and TRBJ1-1; TRBD1 matches at 9 bases. The junction had 4 bases not matched to a gene; V was cut back by 4 bases and J by 6 bases. Germline V lookup: CDR1 SGDLS, CDR2 YYNGEE. The CDR3 covers 13 residues.

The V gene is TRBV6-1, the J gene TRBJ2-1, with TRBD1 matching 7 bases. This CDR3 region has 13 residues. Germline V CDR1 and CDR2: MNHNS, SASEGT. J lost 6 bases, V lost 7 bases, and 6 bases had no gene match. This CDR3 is CASKLGQANEQFF. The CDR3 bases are TGTGCCAGCAAGCTCGGACAGGCCAATGAGCAGTTCTTC.

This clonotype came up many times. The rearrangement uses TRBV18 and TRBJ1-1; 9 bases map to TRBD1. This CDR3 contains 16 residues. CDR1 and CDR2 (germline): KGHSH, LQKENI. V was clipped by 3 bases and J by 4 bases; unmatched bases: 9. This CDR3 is CASSPRRDRVGTEAFF. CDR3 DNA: TGTGCCAGCTCACCGCGCCGGGACAGGGTTGGCACTGAAGCTTTCTTT. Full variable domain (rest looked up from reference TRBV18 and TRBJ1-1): NAGVMQNPRHLVRRRGQEARLRCSPMKGHSHVYWYRQLPEEGLKFMVYLQKENIIDESGMPKERFSAEFPKEGPSILRIQQVVRGDSAAYFCASSPRRDRVGTEAFFGQGTRLTVV.

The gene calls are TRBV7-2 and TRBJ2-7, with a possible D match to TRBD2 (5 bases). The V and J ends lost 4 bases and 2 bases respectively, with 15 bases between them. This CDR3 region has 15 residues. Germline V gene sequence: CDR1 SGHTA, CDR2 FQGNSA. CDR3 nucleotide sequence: TGTGCCAGCAGCTATACTCACGGGGTCGCCTACGAGCAGTACTTC. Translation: CASSYTHGVAYEQYF.

The CDR3 loop reads CSVGKGNTEAFF. The CDR3 nucleotides are TGCAGCGTTGGGAAAGGAAACACTGAAGCTTTCTTT. The rearrangement uses TRBV29-1 and TRBJ1-1, with unresolved D. The CDR3 is made up of 12 amino acids. V lost 4 bases and J 2 bases, leaving 8 bases between the germline ends. Germline-derived CDR1 and CDR2 are SQVTM and ANQGSEA.

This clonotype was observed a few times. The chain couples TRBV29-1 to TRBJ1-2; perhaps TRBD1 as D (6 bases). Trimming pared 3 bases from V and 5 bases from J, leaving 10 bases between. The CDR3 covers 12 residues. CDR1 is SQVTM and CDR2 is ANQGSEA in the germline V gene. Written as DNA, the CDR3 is TGCAGCGTTGATTTGGGGACATATGGCTACACCTTC. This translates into CSVDLGTYGYTF.

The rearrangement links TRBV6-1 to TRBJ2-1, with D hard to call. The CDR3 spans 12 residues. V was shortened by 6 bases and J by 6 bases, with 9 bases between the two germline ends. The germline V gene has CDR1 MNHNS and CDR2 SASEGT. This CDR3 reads CASRVLINEQFF. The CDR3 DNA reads TGTGCCAGCAGGGTACTTATCAATGAGCAGTTCTTC.

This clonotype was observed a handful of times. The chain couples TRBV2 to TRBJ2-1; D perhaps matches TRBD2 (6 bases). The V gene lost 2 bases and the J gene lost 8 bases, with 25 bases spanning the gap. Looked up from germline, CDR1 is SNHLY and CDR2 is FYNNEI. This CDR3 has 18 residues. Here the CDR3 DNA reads TGTGCCAGCAGTGAACGGGAGTATTGGCCCCCCGTTAACTATGAGCAGTTCTTC. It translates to CASSEREYWPPVNYEQFF.

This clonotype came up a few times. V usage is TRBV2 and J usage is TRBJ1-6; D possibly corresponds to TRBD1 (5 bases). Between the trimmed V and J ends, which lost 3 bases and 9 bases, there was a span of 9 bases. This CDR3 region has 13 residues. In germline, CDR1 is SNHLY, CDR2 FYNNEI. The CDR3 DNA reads TGTGCCAGCAGTGATGAGACAGCTTCACCCCTCCACTTT. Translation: CASSDETASPLHF.

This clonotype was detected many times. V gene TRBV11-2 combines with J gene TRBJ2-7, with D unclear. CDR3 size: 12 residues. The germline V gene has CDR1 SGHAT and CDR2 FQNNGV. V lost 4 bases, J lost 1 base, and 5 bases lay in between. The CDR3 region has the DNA TGTGCCAGCAGCTCAAGATCCTACGAGCAGTACTTC. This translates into CASSSRSYEQYF.

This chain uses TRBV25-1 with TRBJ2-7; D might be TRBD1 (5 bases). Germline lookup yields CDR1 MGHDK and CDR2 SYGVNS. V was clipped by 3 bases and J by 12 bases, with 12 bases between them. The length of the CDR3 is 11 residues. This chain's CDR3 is CASSDRVARYF. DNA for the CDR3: TGTGCCAGCAGTGACAGGGTGGCGAGGTACTTC.

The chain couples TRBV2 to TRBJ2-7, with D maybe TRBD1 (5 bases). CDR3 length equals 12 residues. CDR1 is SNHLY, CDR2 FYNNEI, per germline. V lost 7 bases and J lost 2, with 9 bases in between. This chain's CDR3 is CASKRGTYEQYF. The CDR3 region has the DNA TGTGCCAGCAAAAGGGGCACCTACGAGCAGTACTTC. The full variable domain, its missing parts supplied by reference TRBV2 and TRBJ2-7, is EPEVTQTPSHQVTQMGQEVILRCVPISNHLYFYWYRQILGQKVEFLVSFYNNEISEKSEIFDDQFSVERPDGSNFTLKIRSTKLEDSAMYFCASKRGTYEQYFGPGTRLTVT.

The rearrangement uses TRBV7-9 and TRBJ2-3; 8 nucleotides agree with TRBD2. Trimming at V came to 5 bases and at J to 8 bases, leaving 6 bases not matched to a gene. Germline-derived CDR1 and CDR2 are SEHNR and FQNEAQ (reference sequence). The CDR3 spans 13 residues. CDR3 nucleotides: TGTGCCAGCAGCCTAGGACTAGCCGGTACGCAGTATTTT. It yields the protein CASSLGLAGTQYF.

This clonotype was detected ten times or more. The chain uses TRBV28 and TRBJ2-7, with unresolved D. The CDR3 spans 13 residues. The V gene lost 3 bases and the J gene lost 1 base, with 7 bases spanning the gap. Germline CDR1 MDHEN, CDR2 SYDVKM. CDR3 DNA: TGTGCCAGCAGTTTCCGGAGTTCCTACGAGCAGTACTTC. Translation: CASSFRSSYEQYF.